This T cell receptor beta chain was recovered during a study of blood T cell repertoires in COVID-19. Study at large: Researchers got acute and convalescent COVID-19 samples from the United States, Italy and Spain. PBMCs, B-cell-depleted T cells, or T cells were the source of the cDNA or gDNA that made up the material.

The CDR3 runs to 15 residues. The germline V and J ends were trimmed by 3 bases and 1 base, with 12 bases remaining between them. The V gene's germline CDR1 is SGHTA and CDR2 FQGNSA. TCRdb keeps only in-frame clones here, not all; method: immunoSEQ multiplex PCR. The data hold about 240,000 clones, with 70% to 75% observed a single time. The receptor comes from a woman of 80 years or more with acute or convalescent COVID-19. The chain recombines TRBV7-2 with TRBJ1-2; D is possibly TRBD1 (6 bases). The source material was peripheral blood. The CDR3 coding sequence is TGTGCCAGCAGCTTGGGGGGGACAAATAACTATGGCTACACCTTC. Translation gives CASSLGGTNNYGYTF.